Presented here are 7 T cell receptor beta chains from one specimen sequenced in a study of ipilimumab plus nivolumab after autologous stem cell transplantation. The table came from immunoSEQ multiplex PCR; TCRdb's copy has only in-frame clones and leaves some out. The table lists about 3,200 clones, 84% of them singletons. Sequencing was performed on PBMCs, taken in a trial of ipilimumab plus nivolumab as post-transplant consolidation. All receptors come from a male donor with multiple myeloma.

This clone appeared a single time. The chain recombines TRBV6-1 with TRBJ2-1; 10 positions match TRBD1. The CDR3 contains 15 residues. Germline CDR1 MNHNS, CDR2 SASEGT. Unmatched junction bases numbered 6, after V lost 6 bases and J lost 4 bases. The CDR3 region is CASRIGQGVYNEQFF. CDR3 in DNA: TGTGCCAGCAGAATCGGACAGGGGGTATACAATGAGCAGTTCTTC.

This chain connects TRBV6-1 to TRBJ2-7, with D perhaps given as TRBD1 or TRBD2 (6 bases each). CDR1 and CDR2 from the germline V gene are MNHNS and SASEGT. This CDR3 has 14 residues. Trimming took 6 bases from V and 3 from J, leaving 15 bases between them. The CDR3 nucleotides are TGTGCCAGCAGGGAACCGGGGGCAAACTACGAGCAGTACTTC. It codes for CASREPGANYEQYF.

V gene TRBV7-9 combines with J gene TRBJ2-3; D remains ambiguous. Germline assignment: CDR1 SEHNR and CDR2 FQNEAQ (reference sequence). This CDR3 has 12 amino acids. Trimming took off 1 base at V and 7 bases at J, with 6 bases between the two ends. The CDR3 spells CASSLGVNTQYF. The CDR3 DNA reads TGTGCCAGCAGCTTAGGCGTTAATACGCAGTATTTT. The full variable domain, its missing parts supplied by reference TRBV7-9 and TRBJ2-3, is DTGVSQNPRHKITKRGQNVTFRCDPISEHNRLYWYRQTLGQGPEFLTYFQNEAQLEKSRLLSDRFSAERPKGSFSTLEIQRTEQGDSAMYLCASSLGVNTQYFGPGTRLTVL.

This CDR3 is CASSPNTCGANVLTF. The CDR3 DNA reads TGTGCCAGCAGCCCCAATACATGCGGGGCCAACGTCCTGACTTTC. This chain uses TRBV6-7 with TRBJ2-6; D unclear. TRBV6-7 qualifies as an ORF whose function is uncertain. The V end lost 6 bases, the J end lost 4 bases, and 13 bases lay between the germline ends. The CDR3 has 15 residues.

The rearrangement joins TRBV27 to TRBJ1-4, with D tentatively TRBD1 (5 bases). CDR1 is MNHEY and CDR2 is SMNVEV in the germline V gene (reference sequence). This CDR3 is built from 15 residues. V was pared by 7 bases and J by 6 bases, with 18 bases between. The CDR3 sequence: CASTKWGTGYEKLFF. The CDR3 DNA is TGTGCCAGCACCAAATGGGGGACGGGATATGAAAAACTGTTTTTT.

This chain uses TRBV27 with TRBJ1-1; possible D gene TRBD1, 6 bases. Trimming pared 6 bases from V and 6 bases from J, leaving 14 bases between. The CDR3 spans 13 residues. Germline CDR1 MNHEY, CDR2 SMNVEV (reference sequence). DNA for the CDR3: TGTGCCAGCAGCCTATACAGGGCGGCTGAAGCTTTCTTT. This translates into CASSLYRAAEAFF.

The chain's CDR3 is CASSLANRRNEKLFF. CDR3 in DNA: TGTGCCAGCAGCTTAGCGAACAGAAGAAATGAAAAACTGTTTTTT. The chain uses TRBV7-2 and TRBJ1-4; the D is unclear. V was trimmed by 0 bases and J by 5 bases, leaving 10 bases between them. Germline lookup yields CDR1 SGHTA and CDR2 FQGNSA. The CDR3 length is 15 residues.